This paragraph covers one T cell receptor (beta chain) sequence. The antigen remains undetermined. V dropped 4 bases and J dropped 1 base, with 8 bases sitting between them. The CDR3 loop spans 14 amino acids. CDR1 PRHDT and CDR2 FYEKMQ come from the germline V gene (reference sequence). Profiled with immunoSEQ multiplex PCR; TCRdb holds only in-frame clones, not every one. The sample yields some 180,000 clones, about 93% seen once. This sample is part of a study of T cell responses to AZD1222 COVID-19 vaccine. Study-level points and caveats: In a largely white British group with more females than males, clonal diversity was possibly underestimated. Baseline serostatus was positive in only 5 to 7 AZD1222 recipients. Spike-specific TCR breadth and depth grew following two AZD1222 doses.

V is TRBV13 and J is TRBJ1-3, with D hard to call. The sequence was collected from an adult who received the AZD1222 COVID-19 vaccine. Sequencing was performed on peripheral blood, taken 28 days after the second AZD1222 dose. The CDR3 DNA is TGTGCCAGCAGCTCCGATTTTTCTGGAAACACCATATATTTT. Translation: CASSSDFSGNTIYF.